Listed below are T cell receptor beta chains from one sample, sequenced in a study of T cell repertoires in cytomegalovirus infection. TCRdb independently ran MiXCR on the reads; one entry per CDR3 protein. This sample has about 460,000 distinct CDR3 sequences; 10% to 12% occur once, and the top ten carry roughly 10%. The sequenced material came from PBMCs. These receptors originate from a human donor in good health (CMV status not recorded). Some clones in this sample may be carry-over from other donors' samples. Both conserved end residues are part of each CDR3. D genes are given only for firm matches. For some rows the clone size is stated as once, few or many, or as a class when expanded; others skip it.

abundance | j_gene | d_gene | v_gene | CDR3aa | CDR3nt
many | TRBJ2-3 | TRBD2 | TRBV11-2 | CASSRLAGPLTDTQYF | TGTGCCAGCAGTCGACTAGCGGGGCCACTCACAGATACGCAGTATTTT
many | TRBJ2-2 | NA | TRBV2 | CAGLTNRRELFF | TGTGCCGGACTGACGAACCGCCGGGAGCTGTTTTTT
many | TRBJ2-1 | TRBD2 | TRBV7-3 | CASRRLAGGQGNEQFF | TGTGCCAGCAGACGACTAGCGGGGGGGCAGGGAAATGAGCAGTTCTTC
many | TRBJ1-2 | NA | TRBV4-1 | CASSQWWGDYGYTF | TGCGCCAGCAGCCAATGGTGGGGAGACTATGGCTACACCTTC
many | TRBJ1-1 | NA | TRBV6-2/TRBV6-3 | CASSYSTSEAFF | TGTGCCAGCAGTTACTCGACCTCCGAAGCTTTCTTT
few | TRBJ2-7 | TRBD2 | TRBV20-1 | CSARPGLGYTGEQYF | TGCAGTGCTAGACCCGGACTAGGCTATACGGGGGAGCAGTACTTC
many | TRBJ2-3 | TRBD2 | TRBV7-8 | CASLAGPNTDTQYF | TGTGCCAGCCTAGCGGGACCCAACACAGATACGCAGTATTTT
many | TRBJ2-7 | TRBD1 | TRBV6-1 | CASRDRGYEQYF | TGTGCCAGCCGGGACAGGGGGTACGAGCAGTACTTC
many | TRBJ2-2 | NA | TRBV7-2 | CASSLPNTGELFF | TGTGCCAGCAGCTTACCGAACACCGGGGAGCTGTTTTTT
NA | TRBJ2-5 | NA | TRBV12-3/TRBV12-4 | CASSSGSALGETQYF | TGTGCCAGCAGTTCCGGCAGCGCCCTGGGGGAGACCCAGTACTTC
NA | TRBJ1-2 | NA | TRBV13 | CASSFGRVGNYGYTF | TGTGCCAGCAGCTTTGGAAGGGTTGGAAACTATGGCTACACCTTC
NA | TRBJ2-5 | TRBD2 | TRBV3-1 | CASSKGLATDQETQYF | TGTGCCAGCAGCAAAGGACTAGCGACAGACCAAGAGACCCAGTACTTC
many | TRBJ1-3 | TRBD1 | TRBV28 | CASGDRGFNSGNTIYF | TGTGCCAGCGGGGACAGGGGTTTCAACTCTGGAAACACCATATATTTT
few | TRBJ2-7 | TRBD2 | TRBV29-1 | CSVEGGTVAGYEQYF | TGCAGCGTTGAGGGGGGAACGGTAGCGGGCTACGAGCAGTACTTC
NA | TRBJ1-4 | TRBD1 | TRBV11-2 | CASSFIGQGANEKLFF | TGTGCCAGCAGCTTTATTGGACAGGGGGCTAATGAAAAACTGTTTTTT
many | TRBJ1-2 | NA | TRBV6-2/TRBV6-3 | CASSSGGVYGYTF | TGTGCCAGCAGCTCGGGGGGTGTCTATGGCTACACCTTC
many | TRBJ1-2 | NA | TRBV28 | CASSLLIGRHYGYTF | TGTGCCAGCAGTTTGCTAATAGGGAGACACTATGGCTACACCTTC
many | TRBJ2-3 | TRBD2 | TRBV2 | CASSDPRAGETDTQYF | TGTGCCAGCAGTGACCCGAGAGCGGGAGAAACAGATACGCAGTATTTT
many | TRBJ1-2 | NA | TRBV7-9 | CASSLSRAGDGYTF | TGTGCCAGCAGCTTAAGCAGGGCAGGGGATGGCTACACCTTC
many | TRBJ2-1 | TRBD1 | TRBV28 | CASSLEGAVGDRQFF | TGTGCCAGCAGTTTAGAGGGGGCGGTTGGAGATCGGCAGTTCTTC
NA | TRBJ1-1 | TRBD1 | TRBV20-1 | CSASRTGMGTEAFF | TGCAGTGCTAGTAGGACAGGGATGGGCACTGAAGCTTTCTTT
few | TRBJ1-1 | NA | TRBV29-1 | CSVITGNTEAFF | TGCAGCGTTATTACAGGGAACACTGAAGCTTTCTTT
few | TRBJ2-3 | TRBD2 | TRBV24-1 | CATSDLSGSGDTQYF | TGTGCCACCAGTGATCTTAGCGGGAGCGGAGATACGCAGTATTTT
NA | TRBJ1-2 | NA | TRBV12-3/TRBV12-4 | CASSGAGYGYTF | TGTGCCAGCAGTGGGGCAGGGTATGGCTACACCTTC
many | TRBJ1-1 | NA | TRBV7-8 | CASSLSLGRTEAFF | TGTGCCAGCAGCTTAAGTCTCGGCCGCACTGAAGCTTTCTTT
NA | TRBJ2-3 | TRBD2 | TRBV15 | CATSRTSGMVGTDTQYF | TGTGCCACCAGTAGGACTAGCGGGATGGTGGGAACAGATACGCAGTATTTT
many | TRBJ2-3 | NA | TRBV2 | CASLTPSTDTQYF | TGTGCCAGCTTAACGCCTAGCACAGATACGCAGTATTTT
many | TRBJ2-1 | NA | TRBV7-2 | CASSLVGDAYNEQFF | TGTGCCAGCAGCTTAGTTGGGGATGCCTACAATGAGCAGTTCTTC
many | TRBJ2-5 | TRBD2 | TRBV7-9 | CASSRVAGVEETQYF | TGTGCCAGCAGCCGTGTAGCGGGAGTAGAAGAGACCCAGTACTTC
NA | TRBJ2-1 | NA | TRBV5-4 | CASSLVDSRGGQFF | TGTGCCAGCAGCTTGGTAGACAGCCGAGGGGGGCAGTTCTTC
NA | TRBJ2-7 | TRBD2 | TRBV20-1 | CTLAGTYEQYF | TGCACCTTAGCGGGCACCTACGAGCAGTACTTC
few | TRBJ2-1 | NA | TRBV2 | CASSVYLENEQFF | TGTGCCAGCAGTGTGTATTTGGAGAATGAGCAGTTCTTC
few | TRBJ1-6 | TRBD1 | TRBV2 | CASYPGQGISPLHF | TGTGCCAGCTATCCGGGACAGGGGATTTCACCCCTCCACTTT
few | TRBJ1-2 | NA | TRBV25-1 | CASSERRTEGYTF | TGTGCCAGCAGTGAACGGAGGACGGAGGGCTACACCTTC
NA | TRBJ2-7 | TRBD2 | TRBV7-2 | CASSLPTSDYEQYF | TGTGCCAGCAGCCTACCGACTAGCGACTACGAGCAGTACTTC
NA | TRBJ1-5 | TRBD1 | TRBV28 | CASSPGQGPYSNQPQHF | TGTGCCAGCAGTCCTGGACAGGGCCCATATAGCAATCAGCCCCAGCATTTT
NA | TRBJ1-5 | NA | TRBV12-3/TRBV12-4 | CASSFLVWGRGQPQHF | TGTGCCAGCAGTTTCCTGGTCTGGGGGCGCGGACAGCCCCAGCATTTT
many | TRBJ1-1 | NA | TRBV7-9 | CASSWGGPEAFF | TGTGCCAGCAGCTGGGGGGGGCCTGAAGCTTTCTTT
NA | TRBJ2-1 | NA | TRBV24-1 | CATGSYAGSSYNEQFF | TGTGCCACCGGAAGCTACGCAGGGTCCTCCTACAATGAGCAGTTCTTC
many | TRBJ1-1 | TRBD1 | TRBV5-6 | CASSPGTGATEAFF | TGTGCCAGCAGCCCCGGGACAGGGGCCACTGAAGCTTTCTTT
few | TRBJ1-6 | TRBD1 | TRBV10-3 | CAISEGQGDSPLHF | TGTGCCATCAGTGAGGGACAGGGGGATTCACCCCTCCACTTT
many | TRBJ2-1 | NA | TRBV7-9 | CASSPQGILNEQFF | TGTGCCAGCAGCCCGCAGGGGATTCTAAATGAGCAGTTCTTC